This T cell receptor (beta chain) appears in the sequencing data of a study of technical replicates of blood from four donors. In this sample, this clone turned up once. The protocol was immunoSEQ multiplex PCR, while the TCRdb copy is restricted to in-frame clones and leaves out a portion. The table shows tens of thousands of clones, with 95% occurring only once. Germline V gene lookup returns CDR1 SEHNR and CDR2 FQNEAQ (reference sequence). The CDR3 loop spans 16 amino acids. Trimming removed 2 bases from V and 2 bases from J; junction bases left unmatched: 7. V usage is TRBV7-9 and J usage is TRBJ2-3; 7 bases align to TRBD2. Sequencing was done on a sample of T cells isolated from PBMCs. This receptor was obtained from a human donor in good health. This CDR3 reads CASSLTPGLHTDTQYF. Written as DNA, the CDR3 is TGTGCCAGCAGCTTAACTCCGGGACTACACACAGATACGCAGTATTTT.